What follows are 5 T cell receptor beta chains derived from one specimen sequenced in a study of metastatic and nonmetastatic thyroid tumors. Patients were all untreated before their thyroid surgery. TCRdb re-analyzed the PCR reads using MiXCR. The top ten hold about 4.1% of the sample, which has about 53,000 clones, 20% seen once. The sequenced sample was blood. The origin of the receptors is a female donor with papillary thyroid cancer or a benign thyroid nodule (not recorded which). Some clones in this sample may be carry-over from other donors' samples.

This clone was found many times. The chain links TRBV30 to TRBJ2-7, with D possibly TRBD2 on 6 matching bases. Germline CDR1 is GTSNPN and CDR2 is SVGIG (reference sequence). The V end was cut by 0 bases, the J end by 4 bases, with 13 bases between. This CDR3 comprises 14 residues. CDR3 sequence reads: CAWSVLGGEYEQYF. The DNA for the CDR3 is TGTGCCTGGAGTGTACTTGGAGGGGAGTACGAGCAGTACTTC.

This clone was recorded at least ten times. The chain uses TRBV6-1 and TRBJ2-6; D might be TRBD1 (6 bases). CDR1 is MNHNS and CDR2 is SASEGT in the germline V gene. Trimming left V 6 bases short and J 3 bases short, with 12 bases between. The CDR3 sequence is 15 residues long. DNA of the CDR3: TGTGCCAGCAGAGGACAGACGGGTGGGGCCAACGTCCTGACTTTC. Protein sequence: CASRGQTGGANVLTF.

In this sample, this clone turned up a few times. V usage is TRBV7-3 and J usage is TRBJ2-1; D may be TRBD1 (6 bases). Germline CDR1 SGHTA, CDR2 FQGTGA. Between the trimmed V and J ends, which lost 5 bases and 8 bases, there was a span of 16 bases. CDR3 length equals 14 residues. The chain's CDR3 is CASSLVGGGDEQFF. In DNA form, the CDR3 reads TGTGCCAGCAGCCTCGTTGGGGGCGGTGATGAGCAGTTCTTC.

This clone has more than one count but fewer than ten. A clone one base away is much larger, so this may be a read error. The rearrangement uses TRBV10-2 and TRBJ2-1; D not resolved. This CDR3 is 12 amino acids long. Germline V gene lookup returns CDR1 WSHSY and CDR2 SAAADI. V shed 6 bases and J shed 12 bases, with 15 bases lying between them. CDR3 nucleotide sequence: TGCGCCAGCAGGGATGGGAAGGATGGGCAGTTCTTC. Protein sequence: CASRDGKDGQFF.

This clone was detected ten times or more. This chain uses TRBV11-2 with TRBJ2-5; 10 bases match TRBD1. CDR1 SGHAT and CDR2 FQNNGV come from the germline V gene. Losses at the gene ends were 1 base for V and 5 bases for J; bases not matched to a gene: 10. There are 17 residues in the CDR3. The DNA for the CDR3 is TGTGCCAGCAGCTTAGTCCCCCGGACAGGGGGGACGGAGACCCAGTACTTC. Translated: CASSLVPRTGGTETQYF.